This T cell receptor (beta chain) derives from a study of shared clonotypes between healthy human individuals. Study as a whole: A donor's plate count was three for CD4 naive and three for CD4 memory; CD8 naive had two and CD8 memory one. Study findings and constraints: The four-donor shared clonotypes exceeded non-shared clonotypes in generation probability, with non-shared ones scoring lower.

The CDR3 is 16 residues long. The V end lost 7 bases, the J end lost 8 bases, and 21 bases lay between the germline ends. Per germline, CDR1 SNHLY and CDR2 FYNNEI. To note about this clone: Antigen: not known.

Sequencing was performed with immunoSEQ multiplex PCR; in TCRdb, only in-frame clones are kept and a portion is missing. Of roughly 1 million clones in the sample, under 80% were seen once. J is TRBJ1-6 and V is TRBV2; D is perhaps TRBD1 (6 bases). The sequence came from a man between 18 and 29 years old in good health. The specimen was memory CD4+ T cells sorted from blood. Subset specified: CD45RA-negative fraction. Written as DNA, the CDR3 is TGTGCCAGCACTCCCGGGGGCAGTCGTTCCTATTCACCCCTCCACTTT. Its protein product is CASTPGGSRSYSPLHF.